The 5 T cell receptor beta chains in this list originate from one sample, sequenced in a study of Graves' ophthalmopathy and Graves' hyperthyroidism (dated by TCRdb to the late 2010s). Sequencing relied on an Illumina HiSeq 2000. For repertoire sequencing, TCR beta CDR3 regions were amplified from RNA transcripts. A first-round RT-PCR used HTBI primers with the Qiagen OneStep RT-PCR kit, followed by a second-round multiplex PCR, size selection and purification. Through fastp at Q25 and MiXCR, TCRdb rebuilt clones from the public reads, retaining in-frame beta chains. Records with the same CDR3 protein are collapsed into one entry carrying the most frequent genes and DNA. The sample table records about 480,000 distinct CDR3 sequences; 14% of these occur just once. The top ten clones comprise more than 8.5% of the sample. The specimen was blood. These receptors originate from a woman between 25 and 40 years old with Graves' ophthalmopathy. Donor details come from another sample of the same person, matched by shared clones.

This clonotype was found many times. This sequence joins TRBV6-1 and TRBJ1-2; tentative D call: TRBD1 (5 bases). This CDR3 comprises 10 residues. Between the trimmed V and J ends, which lost 8 bases and 7 bases, there was a span of 8 bases. CDR1 is MNHNS and CDR2 is SASEGT in the germline V gene. The CDR3 is CASWGGGYTF. Here the CDR3 DNA reads TGTGCCAGCTGGGGGGGTGGCTACACCTTC.

This clonotype was picked up many times. J is TRBJ2-5 and V is TRBV7-3; 10 bases are a match to TRBD1. Trimming removed 2 bases from V and 4 bases from J; junction bases left unmatched: 7. The CDR3 length is 16 residues. CDR1 SGHTA and CDR2 FQGTGA come from the germline V gene. In nucleotides, the CDR3 is TGTGCCAGCAGCTTAGGGTGGACAGGGGGAAGAGAGACCCAGTACTTC. This encodes CASSLGWTGGRETQYF.

At least ten counts were recorded for this clonotype. This rearrangement joins TRBV19 to TRBJ1-2; 9 bases line up with TRBD1. This CDR3 region has 14 residues. Germline-derived CDR1 and CDR2 are LNHDA and SQIVND (reference sequence). V was pared by 6 bases and J by 4 bases, with 6 bases of the junction left unmatched. DNA of the CDR3: TGTGCCAGTAGGTCGACAGGGGGGACCTATGGCTACACCTTC. It is translated as CASRSTGGTYGYTF.

This clonotype was recorded a few times. The junction departs from the called germline gene at one end, perhaps through a read error. The chain is built from TRBV27 and TRBJ2-7; D ambiguous. Germline V CDR1 and CDR2: MNHEY, SMNVEV (reference sequence). The CDR3 loop spans 13 amino acids. CDR3 amino acids: CASCLRSSYEQYF. The CDR3 DNA follows: TGTGCCAGCTGTTTAAGGAGCTCCTACGAACAGTACTTC.

This clonotype was found many times. The chain combines TRBV7-9 with TRBJ2-5; D is unresolved. Germline-derived CDR1 and CDR2 are SEHNR and FQNEAQ (reference sequence). This CDR3 region has 14 residues. V lost 3 bases, J lost 3 bases, and 11 bases lay in between. The CDR3: CASSFGTLEETQYF. In nucleotides, the CDR3 is TGTGCCAGCAGCTTCGGCACACTCGAAGAGACCCAGTACTTC.